A single sample is the source of the 2 T cell receptor beta chains below, sequenced in a study of T cell responses to AZD1222 COVID-19 vaccine. Repertoires were generated with immunoSEQ multiplex PCR, while TCRdb's copy carries only in-frame clones and drops some. The sample lists around 120,000 clones, approximately 94% seen once, with around 5.1% in the top ten. The material was peripheral blood, obtained 28 days after the second AZD1222 dose. These TCRs come from an adult who received the AZD1222 COVID-19 vaccine.

This rearrangement joins TRBV10-3 to TRBJ2-1, with 10 positions matching TRBD2. V gave up 8 bases and J gave up 7 bases; unmatched junction bases: 5. Germline CDR1 is ENHRY and CDR2 is SYGVKD. The CDR3 loop spans 13 amino acids. This CDR3 reads CAILAGDKNEQFF. CDR3 nucleotide sequence: TGTGCCATCCTAGCGGGAGACAAAAATGAGCAGTTCTTC.

The genes are TRBV29-1 and TRBJ2-1; D is uncertain. The germline gives CDR1 SQVTM, CDR2 ANQGSEA. V was shortened by 1 base and J by 6 bases, with 4 bases between the two germline ends. This CDR3 spans 11 amino acids. Written as DNA, the CDR3 is TGCAGCGTTGAAGGCCCCAATGAGCAGTTCTTC. The encoded protein is CSVEGPNEQFF.